This TCR beta chain was found in a study of OX40 agonist ivuxolimab in advanced cancers. Turning to the study itself: Ivuxolimab, which patients received intravenously every 2 weeks, was dosed at 0.01 to 10 mg/kg. Prior checkpoint blockade (anti-PD-1, anti-PD-L1 or anti-CTLA-4) was permitted; less than 45% had it. Points from the study as a whole: Circulating CD4+ and CD8+ T cells showed clonal expansion by week 6 at 0.1 to 3.0 mg/kg. Some nonresponders additionally presented with little normalized T-cell clonal expansion.

This CDR3 region has 14 residues. CDR1 is SGHDN, CDR2 FVKESK, per germline. Losses at the gene ends were 0 bases for V and 11 bases for J; bases not matched to a gene: 6. Points on this clone: Its matching antigen is unknown.

Profiled with immunoSEQ multiplex PCR; TCRdb holds only in-frame clones, not every one. The data contain approximately 66,000 clones, 86% of them singletons. The chain is built from TRBV14 and TRBJ2-7; 11 bases fit TRBD1. Sample: CD4+ or CD8+ T cells sorted from blood, taken in a trial of the OX40 agonist ivuxolimab. The clonotype originates from an adult with an advanced solid tumor such as melanoma, head and neck, liver or kidney cancer. CDR3 nucleotides: TGTGCCAGCAGCCAAGAGTGGACAGGGGGCGCAAAGTACTTC. As protein: CASSQEWTGGAKYF.